This TCR beta chain was obtained from a study of blood T cell repertoires in COVID-19 (dated by TCRdb to about 2020). Some background on the complete study: Collaborator samples came from the United States, Italy and Spain and covered acute and convalescent phases of COVID-19. The material from the prospective study consisted of cDNA or gDNA derived from T cells, B-cell-depleted T cells, or PBMCs. The dataset comprised deeply sampled blood TCRbeta repertoires from subjects exposed to, actively infected with, or recovered from COVID-19. The repertoires were made available in a free public database intended to serve as a resource for research on the immune response to SARS-CoV-2. Samples came from the ongoing ImmuneRACE study (first 160 participants) plus 1,254 subjects from 6 global collaborators. Nearly every sample came with metadata listing a de-identified subject ID, COVID-19 status, age in years and sex. Where HLA class I and class II types were available, the types were taken from metadata supplied by the sample provider, not from assay-based typing. The research as a whole found: Clinical and demographic metadata were provided uncurated, with the amount varying by source and participant.

The immunoSEQ Assay, a bias-controlled multiplex PCR, was used to amplify TCRbeta CDR3 regions from genomic DNA. Regarding the original processing steps: Nucleated cell counts per sample were estimated from amplification of reference gene primers within the assay. To quantify the absolute abundance of each unique TCRbeta CDR3 rearrangement, sequence reads were collapsed and filtered. For each sample, productive Simpson clonality was calculated by taking the square root of Simpson's diversity index across productive rearrangements. TCRdb holds this immuneACCESS table with in-frame rearrangements only. Some clones are missing; in checked studies, unresolved V genes explain under half, and the rest has no known cause. That table gives V, J and clone size, and the DNA gave D and trimming. The sample has some 330,000 clones on record, roughly four fifths of them singletons. Approximately 4.7% of the sample is held by the ten biggest clonotypes.

Participants in the prospective study were aged about 18 to 90 years, lived in 20 to 30 United States geographic areas, and enrolled through a virtual design. Cohort assignment in the prospective study relied on participant-reported clinical history from a screening survey and a study questionnaire. ImmuneRACE Cohort 3 recovered participants were defined by two consecutive negative NP/OP PCR tests, healthcare professional clearance, or symptom resolution. Each participant in the prospective study had whole blood, serum and a nasopharyngeal or oropharyngeal swab collected by mobile phlebotomists. Over a 2-month period, participants in the prospective study had the option of providing additional blood draws and questionnaires. Before DNA extraction, prospective study blood samples were shipped either frozen or at room temperature. Of note for this clone: Its antigen remains undetermined. There are no base qualities to consult, and no much larger clone falls within one base.

The sequencing sample was made of PBMCs or T cells enriched from blood (not recorded which). The TCR originated in a woman in her fifties or sixties who had recovered from COVID-19.

DNA sequence: TGTGCCAGCAGTCCCGGGGATCAGCCCCAGCATTTT. Its protein reads: CASSPGDQPQHF. The chain joins TRBV2 to TRBJ1-5; the D segment cannot be called with confidence. CDR1 and CDR2 (SNHLY, FYNNEI) derive from the germline V gene. V sheds 5 bases and J sheds 5 bases, leaving 7 bases between their ends. From the cysteine through the phenylalanine, the CDR3 covers 12 amino acids. Kept here is only the CDR3 DNA, which spans 36 bases and is read in frame from base 1.